Each of the 3 T cell receptor beta chains below was sequenced from the same sample in a study of post-analysis software for immune sequencing data. Findings and caveats of the study: TRBV5-6, TRBV5-1 and TRBV20-1 belonged to a set of roughly 5 TRBV segments that were more frequent in patients than controls.

Unique molecular identifiers were built into the TCR beta cDNA libraries. TCRdb re-derived calls from the PCR reads in MiXCR, one entry per CDR3 protein. The sample contains approximately 770,000 distinct CDR3 sequences, approximately 44% of which appear only once. No antigen has been assigned to these receptors. The specimen was blood. The receptors here all came from a girl aged 10-17 years with multiple sclerosis.

The chain links TRBV5-1 to TRBJ2-1; D call uncertain. From germline, CDR1 is SGHRS and CDR2 YFSETQ. This CDR3 is 15 amino acids long. V shed 0 bases and J shed 0 bases, with 7 bases lying between them. The CDR3 is CASSLAPISYNEQFF. CDR3 DNA sequence: TGCGCCAGCAGCTTGGCCCCGATCTCCTACAATGAGCAGTTCTTC.

This clonotype came up many times. CDR3 sequence (DNA): TGCAGCGTTGGAGGACTCCCGGGGAGCTACGAGCAGTACTTC. Its translation: CSVGGLPGSYEQYF. This chain joins TRBV29-1 and TRBJ2-7, with D maybe TRBD2 (5 bases). Germline-derived CDR1 and CDR2 are SQVTM and ANQGSEA. This CDR3 is 14 amino acids long. V lost 4 bases and J 3 bases, leaving 16 bases between the germline ends.

The chain carries TRBV7-2 and TRBJ1-2; 7 positions match TRBD1. J lost 2 bases, V lost 1 base, and 4 bases had no gene match. The V gene's germline CDR1 is SGHTA and CDR2 FQGNSA. There are 15 residues in the CDR3. The DNA of the CDR3 is TGTGCCAGCAGCTTAGGACCGGGACAGAACTATGGCTACACCTTC. Amino acids: CASSLGPGQNYGYTF.